One and the same sample provided the 21 T cell receptor beta chains below, sequenced in a study of T cell clonality in common variable immunodeficiency. TCRdb's table, derived via immunoSEQ multiplex PCR, lists solely in-frame clones and lacks some. There are 35,000 to 50,000 clones in the sample, none observed a single time. Sequencing was done on a sample of peripheral blood mononuclear cells. These receptor sequences come from a person aged 18 to 75 in good health.

This clone occurred many times. The part of the CDR3 DNA that was read is TGTGCCAGCACTTCAGGGCAATCAAAAGGAGAGACC. Protein product: CASTSGQSKGET. The entire CDR3 protein reads CASTSGQSKGETQYF. The genes are TRBV7-8 and TRBJ2-5, with D perhaps TRBD1 (5 bases). The read comes to an end 3 residues before the CDR3 does, leaving the germline J gene to fill in the end. CDR1 SGHVS and CDR2 FQNEAQ come from the germline V gene. Trimming cost V 7 bases and J 4 bases, with 19 bases left between them. The CDR3 loop spans 15 amino acids.

Ten or more counts support this clone. The read halts 3 residues ahead of the CDR3 end, with the missing end drawn from the germline J gene. The sample contains more than one DNA sequence encoding this CDR3. V and J are TRBV19 and TRBJ1-4, with no clear D. This CDR3 comprises 11 residues. CDR1 is LNHDA, CDR2 SQIVND, per germline (reference sequence). The V end lost 3 bases, the J end lost 7 bases, and 3 bases lay between the germline ends. The covered CDR3 bases are TGTGCCAGTAGTATCAGTGAAAAA. Translation: CASSISEK. The complete CDR3 protein is CASSISEKLFF.

This clone was picked up many times. The sequenced CDR3 bases are TGTGCCAGCAGCCCCTCGGGGGGGACCTACAATGAG. Amino acid sequence: CASSPSGGTYNE. The CDR3 in its entirety is CASSPSGGTYNEQFF. V is TRBV7-2 and J is TRBJ2-1, with 8 bases that match TRBD2. Sequencing ends 3 residues short of the CDR3 end; the germline J gene provides the rest. This CDR3 contains 15 residues. Germline V lookup: CDR1 SGHTA, CDR2 FQGNSA. V dropped 5 bases and J dropped 2; count of bases not matched to a gene: 5.

Notes on this clone: The sequenced fragment ends 3 residues before the CDR3 boundary, so the rest is inferred from the germline J gene. The V gene is TRBV10-3, the J gene TRBJ2-1, with D perhaps TRBD2 (5 bases). This CDR3 comprises 11 residues. Trimming removed 4 bases from V and 8 bases from J, with 6 bases in between. CDR1 and CDR2 from the germline V gene are ENHRY and SYGVKD. CDR3 sequence reads: CAISAGDEQFF. CDR3 DNA, as far as it was read: TGTGCCATCAGTGCCGGGGATGAG.

With regard to this clone: The CDR3 is cut off 3 residues early in the read; its end comes from the germline J gene. The chain recombines TRBV19 with TRBJ1-1; D ambiguous. The CDR3 is 13 amino acids. CDR1 is LNHDA and CDR2 is SQIVND in the germline V gene (reference sequence). This CDR3 is CASSIATNEKAFF. The DNA read from the CDR3 is TGTGCCAGTAGTATTGCAACTAATGAAAAA.

This clone was counted ten times or more. The CDR3 here is CASSRGAGSSYEQYF. The CDR3 DNA, read in part, is TGTGCCAGCAGTCGCGGGGCTGGGAGCTCCTACGAG. The chain combines TRBV7-9 with TRBJ2-7; D is perhaps TRBD2 (6 bases). The missing CDR3 end, 3 residues past where the read stops, is filled in from the germline J gene. Germline loops: CDR1 SEHNR, CDR2 FQNEAQ (reference sequence). V lost 6 bases and J 0 bases, leaving 15 bases between the germline ends. This CDR3 spans 15 amino acids.

The table lists this clone with many counts. The read comes to an end 3 residues before the CDR3 does, leaving the germline J gene to fill in the end. The genes are TRBV20-1 and TRBJ1-1, with D perhaps matching TRBD1 (6 bases). The CDR3 runs 15 residues. V lost 0 bases and J lost 4, with 15 bases in between. Germline V gives CDR1 DFQATT, CDR2 SNEGSKA (reference sequence). The DNA read from the CDR3 is TGCAGTGCTAGAGACAACTCGAAAGGGGGCACTGAA. Translating gives CSARDNSKGGTE. The entire CDR3 sequence reads CSARDNSKGGTEAFF.

This clone was counted at least ten times. Read sequence stops 3 residues before the CDR3 end, and the germline J gene provides the missing end. The chain combines TRBV30 with TRBJ1-2; 7 bases align to TRBD1. The CDR3 is 11 amino acids. Per the germline V gene, CDR1 is GTSNPN and CDR2 is SVGIG (reference sequence). This CDR3 reads CAWDTGVGYTF. Incomplete CDR3 DNA: TGTGCCTGGGATACAGGGGTCGGC. The full variable domain, completed using reference TRBV30 and TRBJ1-2, is SQTIHQWPATLVQPVGSPLSLECTVEGTSNPNLYWYRQAAGRGLQLLFYSVGIGQISSEVPQNLSASRPQDRQFILSSKKLLLSDSGFYLCAWDTGVGYTFGSGTRLTVV.

This clone came up a few times. The read stops 3 residues short of the end of the CDR3; the missing end is completed from the germline J gene. The chain recombines TRBV20-1 with TRBJ1-2, with 8 bases identical to TRBD1. The CDR3 consists of 12 residues. CDR1 is DFQATT and CDR2 is SNEGSKA in the germline V gene (reference sequence). The CDR3 spells CSVDRGGYDYTF. CDR3 DNA (partial): TGCAGTGTTGACAGGGGAGGATACGAC.

This clone has at least ten counts. The read terminates 3 residues before the CDR3 end, so the remaining end is supplied by the germline J gene. The genes are TRBV7-2 and TRBJ2-1; 7 bases match TRBD2. Germline loops: CDR1 SGHTA, CDR2 FQGNSA. This CDR3 region has 14 residues. V gave up 5 bases and J gave up 3 bases; unmatched junction bases: 4. CDR3 region: CASSVGGGYNEQFF. The CDR3 bases that were read are TGTGCCAGCAGCGTAGGCGGGGGCTACAATGAG.

This clone was seen ten or more times. Read data end 3 residues before the CDR3 end; the end is taken from the germline J gene. The V call is TRBV19, the J call TRBJ1-5, with 7 bases identical to TRBD1. This CDR3 is 14 amino acids long. Trimming took 6 bases from V and 3 from J; bases not matched to a gene: 5. Germline V gene lookup returns CDR1 LNHDA and CDR2 SQIVND (reference sequence). The covered CDR3 bases are TGTGCCAGTAGCCGACAGGGCACCAATCAGCCC. This translates into CASSRQGTNQP. The full CDR3 sequence reads CASSRQGTNQPQHF.

In regard to this clone: Coverage ceases 3 residues before the CDR3 finishes, and the germline J gene fills in the end. V usage is TRBV5-1 and J usage is TRBJ2-3; 8 bases map to TRBD2. CDR1 SGHRS and CDR2 YFSETQ come from the germline V gene. With V trimmed by 6 bases and J by 5 bases, 5 bases remained unmatched. The length of the CDR3 is 13 residues. The CDR3 loop reads CASISLAGDTQYF. Partial CDR3 DNA: TGCGCCAGCATTTCGCTAGCGGGAGATACG.

This clone showed up many times. The read gets to within 3 residues of the CDR3 end, and the germline J gene fills in the rest. This chain joins TRBV18 and TRBJ1-1; 7 bases map to TRBD1. This CDR3 has 14 residues. Germline V gene lookup returns CDR1 KGHSH and CDR2 LQKENI. V lost 3 bases and J lost 6; bases outside the gene matches: 7. CDR3 DNA, as far as it was read: TGTGCCAGCTCACCGACACTCCAGGGGGCTGAA. Protein: CASSPTLQGAE. The CDR3 reads in full as CASSPTLQGAEAFF.

This clone was detected many times. The CDR3 end is not reached by the read, which stops 3 residues before it; the germline J gene fills it in. The chain has TRBV19 and TRBJ1-3; weak D call: TRBD1 (5 bases). The V end was cut by 1 base, the J end by 2 bases, with 15 bases between. Germline V gene lookup returns CDR1 LNHDA and CDR2 SQIVND (reference sequence). This CDR3 spans 17 amino acids. The CDR3 bases that were read are TGTGCCAGTAGTATAGGTGGGTGGGGCAGGGCTGGAAACACC. It is translated as CASSIGGWGRAGNT. The full CDR3 protein reads CASSIGGWGRAGNTIYF.

This clone was picked up many times. The CDR3 end is not reached by the read, which stops 3 residues before it; the germline J gene fills it in. The rearrangement links TRBV30 to TRBJ2-2, with D possibly being TRBD1 (7 bases). With 2 bases removed from V and 4 bases from J, the gap between germline ends came to 11 bases. CDR1 GTSNPN and CDR2 SVGIG come from the germline V gene (reference sequence). This CDR3 has 14 amino acids. The CDR3 here is CAWSYRGGTGELFF. Partial CDR3 DNA: TGTGCCTGGAGTTACAGGGGAGGCACCGGGGAG.

By share, this clone ranks as medium-sized. The read terminates 3 residues before the CDR3 end, so the remaining end is supplied by the germline J gene. Other DNA sequences in the same sample also yield this CDR3. The chain combines TRBV30 with TRBJ1-6; 9 nucleotides match TRBD1. The CDR3 sequence is 15 residues long. The trim removed 1 base at V and 6 bases at J, leaving 4 bases unmatched. CDR1 and CDR2 from the germline V gene are GTSNPN and SVGIG (reference sequence). CDR3 loop: CAWSAPGQGNSPLHF. Partial CDR3 DNA: TGTGCCTGGAGTGCACCGGGACAGGGTAATTCACCC.

This clone was counted ten times or more. Germline and junction disagree at one end, which may indicate a read error. The read halts 3 residues ahead of the CDR3 end, with the missing end drawn from the germline J gene. V gene TRBV7-7 combines with J gene TRBJ2-7, with 7 nucleotides matching TRBD1. The CDR3 has 14 residues. Germline assignment: CDR1 SSHAT and CDR2 FNYEAQ (reference sequence). The DNA read from the CDR3 is TGTGCTAGCAGCCCAGGTCCGGACAGGAACGAG. Its protein is CASSPGPDRNE. The whole CDR3 sequence reads CASSPGPDRNEQYF.

In this sample, this clone turned up many times. With the read ending 3 residues before the CDR3 end, the germline J gene is used to fill in that end. J is TRBJ2-1 and V is TRBV18; 10 bases align to TRBD2. J lost 8 bases, V lost 2 bases, and 6 bases had no gene match. Germline CDR1 is KGHSH and CDR2 is LQKENI. The CDR3 totals 15 residues. The CDR3 sequence: CASSPSLAGVDEQFF. Incomplete CDR3 DNA: TGTGCCAGCTCACCATCCCTAGCGGGAGTGGATGAG. Together with reference TRBV18 and TRBJ2-1, the CDR3 gives the full variable domain: NAGVMQNPRHLVRRRGQEARLRCSPMKGHSHVYWYRQLPEEGLKFMVYLQKENIIDESGMPKERFSAEFPKEGPSILRIQQVVRGDSAAYFCASSPSLAGVDEQFFGPGTRLTVL.

This clone came up many times. The read falls 3 residues short of the CDR3 end, and the missing part is taken from the germline J gene. V is TRBV30 and J is TRBJ2-2; D might be TRBD1 (6 bases). In germline, CDR1 is GTSNPN, CDR2 SVGIG (reference sequence). CDR3 length: 14 residues. V was trimmed by 5 bases and J by 6 bases, leaving 16 bases between them. The CDR3 reads CAWARGLGAGELFF. The CDR3 DNA, read in part, is TGTGCCTGGGCCAGGGGTTTAGGAGCCGGGGAG.

This clone came up many times. The CDR3 is cut off 3 residues early in the read; its end comes from the germline J gene. The gene calls are TRBV30 and TRBJ2-7; 7 nucleotides agree with TRBD1. This CDR3 has 13 residues. The germline gives CDR1 GTSNPN, CDR2 SVGIG (reference sequence). Trimming at V came to 4 bases and at J to 3 bases, leaving 6 bases not matched to a gene. The part of the CDR3 DNA that was read is TGTGCCTGGACGCATTCAGGGGGCTACGAG. Translated, it gives CAWTHSGGYE. The whole CDR3 protein reads CAWTHSGGYEQYF.

This clone has a count of ten or more. The CDR3 end lies 3 residues beyond the end of the read and is filled in from the germline J gene. The V gene is TRBV30, the J gene TRBJ2-5; D is unresolved. V was pared by 5 bases and J by 2 bases, with 9 bases between. CDR3 length: 12 amino acids. CDR1 GTSNPN and CDR2 SVGIG come from the germline V gene (reference sequence). CDR3: CAWGGLQETQYF. CDR3 DNA, as far as it was read: TGTGCCTGGGGTGGGCTTCAAGAGACC.